The 19 T cell receptor beta chains listed next were all sequenced from one sample in a study of response to subunit inactivated influenza vaccine. TCRdb processed the RT-PCR reads anew with MiXCR; each CDR3 protein has one entry. The top ten hold under 3.5% of the sample, which has just under 550,000 distinct CDR3 sequences, around 25% seen once. In addition, the sample was reused for a study of T cells expressing NK-cell markers. From that paper: UMIs accompanied the 5'RACE template switching by which TCR beta cDNA was made.

Sequencing was performed on CD4+ T cells sorted from PBMCs, taken 11 to 12 days after vaccination. These TCRs come from a man in his fifties or sixties who received an inactivated influenza vaccine.

The V gene is TRBV6-5, the J gene TRBJ2-1; 7 bases match TRBD2. Trimming at V came to 4 bases and at J to 2 bases, leaving 8 bases not matched to a gene. The length of the CDR3 is 16 residues. Germline lookup yields CDR1 MNHEY and CDR2 SVGAGI. As DNA, the CDR3 is TGTGCCAGCAGTTTTAGGGAGGGCCTCGCCTACAATGAGCAGTTCTTC. This translates into CASSFREGLAYNEQFF.

This clonotype has more than one count but fewer than ten. This chain links TRBV11-2 with TRBJ2-1, with 8 positions matching TRBD2. V shed 8 bases and J 1 base; nucleotides not matched to a gene: 19. This CDR3 region has 19 residues. The germline CDR1 and CDR2 sequences are SGHAT and FQNNGV. CDR3 loop: CASGRGLGSSRRSYNEQFF. CDR3 sequence (DNA): TGTGCCAGCGGACGGGGACTAGGTTCTTCGCGGAGGTCCTACAATGAGCAGTTCTTC. Combining the CDR3 with reference TRBV11-2 and TRBJ2-1 gives the whole variable domain EAGVAQSPRYKIIEKRQSVAFWCNPISGHATLYWYQQILGQGPKLLIQFQNNGVVDDSQLPKDRFSAERLKGVDSTLKIQPAKLEDSAVYLCASGRGLGSSRRSYNEQFFGPGTRLTVL.

The chain couples TRBV7-2 to TRBJ1-5; tentative D call: TRBD1 (5 bases). The germline CDR1 and CDR2 sequences are SGHTA and FQGNSA. The V end lost 1 base, the J end lost 3 bases, and 13 bases lay between the germline ends. The CDR3 runs 16 residues. This CDR3 reads CASSLEGSGNNQPQHF. CDR3 nucleotides: TGTGCCAGCAGCTTAGAAGGATCAGGGAACAATCAGCCCCAGCATTTT.

This clonotype has more than one count but fewer than ten. The chain carries TRBV5-1 and TRBJ1-4; 10 bases agree with TRBD1. J was trimmed by 8 bases and V by 4 bases; bases with no gene match: 5. The germline CDR1 and CDR2 sequences are SGHRS and YFSETQ. The CDR3 is 14 residues long. The CDR3 nucleotides are TGCGCCAGCAGCCCCGGGACAGGGGAGGAAAAACTGTTTTTT. The encoded protein is CASSPGTGEEKLFF. The full variable domain, rest sourced from reference TRBV5-1 and TRBJ1-4, is KAGVTQTPRYLIKTRGQQVTLSCSPISGHRSVSWYQQTPGQGLQFLFEYFSETQRNKGNFPGRFSGRQFSNSRSEMNVSTLELGDSALYLCASSPGTGEEKLFFGSGTQLSVL.

The V call is TRBV12-3 or TRBV12-4, the J call TRBJ2-1; 8 nucleotides line up with TRBD1. V dropped 5 bases and J dropped 3; count of bases not matched to a gene: 12. There are 17 residues in the CDR3. The CDR3 loop reads CASSIMPGQENYNEQFF. The CDR3 DNA sequence: TGTGCCAGCAGTATAATGCCGGGACAGGAAAACTACAATGAGCAGTTCTTC.

The chain recombines TRBV4-3 with TRBJ1-2; 7 bases line up with TRBD1. The CDR3 runs 17 residues. Germline assignment: CDR1 LGHNA and CDR2 YSLEER. The J segment lost 3 bases and the V segment lost 0 bases, leaving 10 bases of the junction unmatched. This chain's CDR3 is CASSQDIGTGEDYGYTF. The CDR3 region has the DNA TGCGCCAGCAGCCAAGATATAGGCACAGGGGAAGACTATGGCTACACCTTC.

A few counts support this clonotype. This chain links TRBV14 with TRBJ2-1; TRBD2 agrees at 7 bases. The length of the CDR3 is 16 residues. J was trimmed by 9 bases and V by 4 bases; bases with no gene match: 15. Looked up from germline, CDR1 is SGHDN and CDR2 is FVKESK. CDR3 nucleotide sequence: TGTGCCAGCAGCCGGACTAGGGGCGGGAGAGCGGGTGAGCAGTTCTTC. Residues: CASSRTRGGRAGEQFF.

The sample holds a few counts of this clonotype. The chain joins TRBV7-9 to TRBJ1-6; no reliable D call. Per the germline V gene, CDR1 is SEHNR and CDR2 is FQNEAQ (reference sequence). The CDR3 has 14 residues. Trimming took 5 bases from V and 5 from J, leaving 10 bases between them. This chain's CDR3 is CASSNQADNSPLHF. In DNA, the CDR3 is TGTGCCAGCAGCAACCAAGCGGATAATTCACCCCTCCACTTT.

The chain employs TRBV7-2 and TRBJ1-1, with 7 bases that match TRBD1. Germline lookup yields CDR1 SGHTA and CDR2 FQGNSA. Trimming cost V 1 base and J 6 bases; bases outside gene matches: 8. This CDR3 region has 15 residues. CDR3 residues: CASSLEGGGRSEAFF. CDR3 DNA sequence: TGTGCCAGCAGCTTAGAGGGAGGGGGCAGGTCTGAAGCTTTCTTT. Full variable domain (missing parts from reference TRBV7-2 and TRBJ1-1): GAGVSQSPSNKVTEKGKDVELRCDPISGHTALYWYRQSLGQGLEFLIYFQGNSAPDKSGLPSDRFSAERTGGSVSTLTIQRTQQEDSAVYLCASSLEGGGRSEAFFGQGTRLTVV.

The gene calls are TRBV20-1 and TRBJ2-7, with D possibly called TRBD1 or TRBD2 (5 bases each). V gave up 5 bases and J gave up 2 bases, with 13 bases separating them. Germline-derived CDR1 and CDR2 are DFQATT and SNEGSKA (reference sequence). The CDR3 is 13 residues long. CDR3 protein: CSAPGRTTYEQYF. CDR3 sequence (DNA): TGCAGTGCTCCGGGACGTACGACCTACGAGCAGTACTTC.

V and J are TRBV4-3 and TRBJ2-1; D might be TRBD2 (5 bases). The length of the CDR3 is 15 residues. CDR1 and CDR2 from the germline V gene are LGHNA and YSLEER. V gave up 0 bases and J gave up 4 bases, with 10 bases separating them. The CDR3 loop reads CASSQDRTGYNEQFF. In DNA, the CDR3 is TGCGCCAGCAGCCAAGACCGGACTGGATACAATGAGCAGTTCTTC.

V gene TRBV5-2 combines with J gene TRBJ1-5. TRBV5-2 is listed as a pseudogene. The CDR3 covers 14 residues. Here the CDR3 reads CAMGPGLSNQPQHF. Here the CDR3 DNA reads TGTGCCATGGGCCCCGGGCTTAGCAATCAGCCCCAGCATTTT.

The chain employs TRBV6-5 and TRBJ2-7, with D hard to call. Deletions cut 5 bases from V and 2 bases from J, with 7 bases between. CDR3 size: 12 residues. Germline V gives CDR1 MNHEY, CDR2 SVGAGI. The chain's CDR3 is CASSTTTYEQYF. The DNA for the CDR3 is TGTGCCAGCAGTACTACTACCTACGAGCAGTACTTC.

This rearrangement joins TRBV7-2 to TRBJ2-2; D remains ambiguous. The CDR3 is made up of 15 amino acids. Germline V gene data show CDR1 as SGHTA and CDR2 as FQGNSA. Trimming took 1 base from V and 3 from J, leaving 9 bases between them. The CDR3 DNA reads as TGTGCCAGCAGCTTAGTTACAAGCTACACCGGGGAGCTGTTTTTT. It is translated as CASSLVTSYTGELFF. Drawing the rest from reference TRBV7-2 and TRBJ2-2, the complete variable domain is GAGVSQSPSNKVTEKGKDVELRCDPISGHTALYWYRQSLGQGLEFLIYFQGNSAPDKSGLPSDRFSAERTGGSVSTLTIQRTQQEDSAVYLCASSLVTSYTGELFFGEGSRLTVL.

CDR3 amino acids: CAISEYADTQYF. The CDR3 DNA is TGTGCCATCAGTGAGTATGCAGATACGCAGTATTTT. V gene TRBV10-3 combines with J gene TRBJ2-3; D is uncertain. Per the germline V gene, CDR1 is ENHRY and CDR2 is SYGVKD. Trimming pared 1 base from V and 4 bases from J, leaving 3 bases between. The CDR3 is made up of 12 amino acids.

The chain has TRBV7-9 and TRBJ1-4, with 12 nucleotides matching TRBD1. V lost 6 bases, J lost 3 bases, and 8 bases stayed unmatched. Per the germline V gene, CDR1 is SEHNR and CDR2 is FQNEAQ (reference sequence). This CDR3 spans 17 amino acids. CDR3 protein: CASSGGTGGTANEKLFF. CDR3 coding DNA: TGTGCCAGCAGTGGAGGGACAGGGGGCACGGCTAATGAAAAACTGTTTTTT.

V and J are TRBV6-5 and TRBJ1-1, with TRBD1 as a possible D gene (6 bases). CDR1 is MNHEY and CDR2 is SVGAGI in the germline V gene. This CDR3 has 14 amino acids. Between the trimmed V and J ends, which lost 2 bases and 4 bases, there was a span of 11 bases. CDR3 amino acids: CASSYGLQGTEAFF. The DNA of the CDR3 is TGTGCCAGCAGTTACGGACTACAGGGCACTGAAGCTTTCTTT.

This clonotype was recorded at least ten times. The germline gene is not matched at one end of the junction; a read error may be the cause. The J gene is TRBJ1-3, the V gene TRBV5-1, with D unresolved. The CDR3 has 14 residues. Germline lookup yields CDR1 SGHRS and CDR2 YFSETQ. In DNA form, the CDR3 reads TGTGCCAGCAGTTTGGCTGGCTCTGGAAACACCATATATTTT. Amino acids: CASSLAGSGNTIYF.

This clonotype has only a few counts. The genes are TRBV11-2 and TRBJ2-6; the D call may be TRBD1 or TRBD2 (5 bases each). The CDR3 covers 16 residues. V was cut by 0 bases and J by 2 bases, with 8 bases left in between. In germline, CDR1 is SGHAT, CDR2 FQNNGV. CDR3 in DNA: TGTGCCAGCAGCTTAGATATGGGGGCTGGGGCCAACGTCCTGACTTTC. Amino acid sequence: CASSLDMGAGANVLTF. Complete variable domain (other parts from reference TRBV11-2 and TRBJ2-6): EAGVAQSPRYKIIEKRQSVAFWCNPISGHATLYWYQQILGQGPKLLIQFQNNGVVDDSQLPKDRFSAERLKGVDSTLKIQPAKLEDSAVYLCASSLDMGAGANVLTFGAGSRLTVL.